Shown below are 15 T cell receptor beta chains from a single sample sequenced in a study of T-cell memory formation after mild COVID-19. TCRdb analysed the 5' RACE reads with MiXCR anew, one entry per CDR3 protein. The sample includes some 260,000 distinct CDR3 sequences, about 16% of them seen just once. Specimen: PBMCs or a T cell subset sorted from them (not recorded which). The receptors originated from a man aged 18-30 years who had mild COVID-19 (a few samples of this study predate the infection). Cell type and time point are not known.

This clonotype has a count of ten or more. The CDR3 nucleotides read TGTGCCAGCAGCTTAGGGCTAGCGGGGGGCCCTTCTAGCACAGATACGCAGTATTTT. Protein: CASSLGLAGGPSSTDTQYF. V usage is TRBV7-2 and J usage is TRBJ2-3; 11 bases line up with TRBD2. Trimming removed 1 base from V and 0 bases from J; junction bases left unmatched: 9. Germline assignment: CDR1 SGHTA and CDR2 FQGNSA. The CDR3 is 19 amino acids.

In this sample, this clonotype turned up a few times. The chain is built from TRBV6-5 and TRBJ2-3, with D tentatively TRBD1 (6 bases). Germline CDR1 MNHEY, CDR2 SVGAGI. Trimming stripped 2 bases from V and 1 base from J, with 10 bases between. The CDR3 contains 15 residues. The CDR3 nucleotides are TGTGCCAGCAGTTACGGGGGCGGGCGCACAGATACGCAGTATTTT. Translated, it gives CASSYGGGRTDTQYF.

This chain connects TRBV5-1 to TRBJ2-5, with TRBD2 matching 11 bases. Germline trimming cut 3 bases from V and 4 bases from J; bases unmatched to any gene: 5. The CDR3 sequence is 15 residues long. The germline V gene encodes CDR1 SGHRS and CDR2 YFSETQ. CDR3 DNA sequence: TGCGCCAGCAGCTCCAGACTAGCGGGGATAGAGACCCAGTACTTC. Its protein product is CASSSRLAGIETQYF.

This rearrangement joins TRBV10-3 to TRBJ2-5, with TRBD1 identical over 7 bases. Trimming removed 6 bases from V and 5 bases from J; junction bases left unmatched: 9. The CDR3 has 14 residues. Looked up from germline, CDR1 is ENHRY and CDR2 is SYGVKD. This CDR3 reads CAIRGGRGMETQYF. The DNA of the CDR3 is TGTGCCATCAGAGGGGGCAGGGGGATGGAGACCCAGTACTTC.

V usage is TRBV6-2 or TRBV6-3 and J usage is TRBJ1-2; 7 bases are shared with TRBD1. CDR1 is MNHEY and CDR2 is SVGEGT in the germline V gene. Unmatched junction bases numbered 12, after V lost 6 bases and J lost 2 bases. The CDR3 is 16 residues long. The DNA for the CDR3 is TGTGCCAGCAGATACGCTGGACAGGCGGAAAACTATGGCTACACCTTC. Its protein product is CASRYAGQAENYGYTF.

The rearrangement links TRBV5-1 to TRBJ2-3; 9 bases are a match to TRBD2. The CDR3 runs to 16 residues. Per the germline V gene, CDR1 is SGHRS and CDR2 is YFSETQ. With 0 bases clipped from V and 1 base from J, the junction kept 3 bases outside the gene matches. CDR3 amino acids: CASSLERTSGTDTQYF. DNA for the CDR3: TGCGCCAGCAGCTTGGAGAGGACTAGCGGCACAGATACGCAGTATTTT.

This clonotype was counted many times. The chain has TRBV3-1 and TRBJ2-6, with D uncertain. Trimming shortened V by 5 bases and J by 2 bases, and 10 bases separated the two germline ends. The CDR3 runs 15 residues. CDR1 LGHDT and CDR2 YNNKEL come from the germline V gene (reference sequence). The CDR3 bases are TGTGCCAGCAGCGTCTCTGCTGCTGGGGCCAACGTCCTGACTTTC. Its protein product is CASSVSAAGANVLTF.

This clonotype has more than one count but fewer than ten. V and J are TRBV28 and TRBJ1-5; no reliable D call. Germline CDR1 and CDR2: MDHEN and SYDVKM. CDR3 length: 13 amino acids. Trimming cost V 6 bases and J 9 bases, with 15 bases left between them. CDR3 nucleotide sequence: TGTGCCAGCAGGCCTACAATGCTCTCGCCCCAGCATTTT. Translation gives CASRPTMLSPQHF.

This clonotype has only a few counts. The V gene is TRBV12-3 or TRBV12-4, the J gene TRBJ1-6, with 7 bases lining up with TRBD1. V dropped 3 bases and J dropped 14; count of bases not matched to a gene: 10. This CDR3 contains 14 residues. The CDR3 reads CASSFPGQFSSLHF. CDR3 DNA sequence: TGTGCCAGCAGTTTTCCGGGACAGTTCTCCTCCCTCCACTTT.

The chain carries TRBV20-1 and TRBJ2-3; 9 nucleotides line up with TRBD2. The CDR3 is made up of 16 amino acids. J gave up 2 bases and V 0 bases, and 6 bases lay outside the gene matches. CDR1 DFQATT and CDR2 SNEGSKA come from the germline V gene (reference sequence). CDR3 protein: CSARDGRGGNTDTQYF. CDR3 DNA: TGCAGTGCTAGAGATGGGCGGGGGGGTAACACAGATACGCAGTATTTT.

This clonotype was counted a few times. The rearrangement uses TRBV7-3 and TRBJ2-3; tentatively, D is TRBD1 or TRBD2 (5 bases each). Germline-derived CDR1 and CDR2 are SGHTA and FQGTGA. The CDR3 totals 16 residues. Between the trimmed V and J ends, which lost 5 bases and 3 bases, there was a span of 18 bases. Here the CDR3 DNA reads TGTGCCAGCAGCCAAGGGCAGGCAGGGACGACAGATACGCAGTATTTT. It is translated as CASSQGQAGTTDTQYF. The full variable domain, in which reference TRBV7-3 and TRBJ2-3 provide the parts outside the CDR3, is GAGVSQTPSNKVTEKGKYVELRCDPISGHTALYWYRQSLGQGPEFLIYFQGTGAADDSGLPNDRFFAVRPEGSVSTLKIQRTERGDSAVYLCASSQGQAGTTDTQYFGPGTRLTVL.

The chain uses TRBV7-3 and TRBJ2-5; TRBD2 aligns across 9 bases. The CDR3 loop spans 14 amino acids. CDR1 and CDR2 (germline): SGHTA, FQGTGA. With V trimmed by 2 bases and J by 6 bases, 4 bases remained unmatched. CDR3 protein: CASSLGGGAQTQYF. The CDR3 DNA reads TGTGCCAGCAGCTTAGGCGGGGGGGCACAGACCCAGTACTTC.

The chain recombines TRBV2 with TRBJ2-3; 7 positions agree with TRBD1. In germline, CDR1 is SNHLY, CDR2 FYNNEI. The junction had 3 bases not matched to a gene; V was cut back by 4 bases and J by 5 bases. The CDR3 consists of 13 residues. The CDR3 reads CASSVNRGDTQYF. The DNA of the CDR3 is TGTGCCAGCAGTGTGAACAGGGGAGATACGCAGTATTTT.

This rearrangement joins TRBV21-1 to TRBJ2-5; no DNA check was done on the table's D call, TRBD2. TRBV21-1 is a recognized pseudogene. This CDR3 comprises 14 residues. This chain's CDR3 is CASSMRAGEETQYF. CDR3 nucleotide sequence: TGTGCCAGCAGTATGAGAGCGGGGGAAGAGACCCAGTACTTC.

A note on this clonotype: Relative to the germline gene, one junction end is altered; a read error may explain this. The chain couples TRBV29-1 to TRBJ2-2; weak D call: TRBD1 (5 bases). The CDR3 is made up of 16 amino acids. From germline, CDR1 is SQVTM and CDR2 ANQGSEA. In DNA, the CDR3 is TGCAGCGTTGAGGTGGGGCTTTCAGCGAACACCTGGGAGCTGTTTTTT. Its translation: CSVEVGLSANTWELFF.